Detailed here is one TCR beta chain. The data were taken from a study of blood T cell repertoires in COVID-19. The CDR3 length is 13 residues. Germline V gene sequence: CDR1 SGHRS, CDR2 YFSETQ. Trimming cost V 6 bases and J 3 bases, with 12 bases left between them. Here immunoSEQ multiplex PCR was the method, and the copy in TCRdb shows in-frame clones only, minus some. There are roughly 300,000 clones in the sample; 86% occur only once, and about 4.6% lies in the top ten. The chain couples TRBV5-1 to TRBJ1-1; D gene ambiguous. This clonotype originated in a man aged 25-40 years who had recovered from COVID-19. Sequencing was done on a sample of PBMCs or T cells enriched from blood (not recorded which). CDR3 sequence reads: CASKMLLDTEAFF. CDR3 DNA: TGCGCCAGCAAAATGCTACTTGACACTGAAGCTTTCTTT.